Sequencing of this T cell receptor beta chain was carried out in a study of cytomegalovirus exposure and HLA in healthy donors (TCRdb year 2017). Turning to the overall study: In an earlier analysis of roughly 590 of the donors, about 270 Gb of sequence data and about 110 million unique TCR beta sequences from 180 million or so T cells were reported. An early release that covered approximately 600 HLA-typed donors contained about 300 gigabases of sequencing data and around 85 million unique TCR sequences. Of the 300 to 500 genotyped donors, 75% to 85% were placed in the genetic ancestry cluster associated with self-reported Caucasian donors. The aim of the study was to test whether cataloging public T cell receptors could identify signatures of past pathogen exposure. The study used immunosequencing to profile the T cell repertoires of approximately 650 subjects and linked those repertoires to cytomegalovirus serostatus. Along with the approximately 670-subject first cohort, a separate validation cohort of over a hundred different subjects was used. To predict cytomegalovirus infection status, the study combined high-throughput TCR immunosequencing, statistical association of individual TCRs with disease status, and machine learning. In a later analysis, previously published TCR beta repertoires from several hundred donors were re-analyzed and high-resolution HLA genotyping was added so that TCR occurrence patterns could be studied. Rather than using new phenotypic data, the later analysis identified candidate immune exposures from TCR beta sequences and from how often those sequences occurred across donors. An earlier analysis of approximately 500 of the donors applied high-throughput TCR beta sequencing to assess whether each TCR beta V gene segment acted as functional or pseudogenic. Donor age, sex, ethnicity and CMV serostatus were collected together with the repertoire data. A later genetic analysis took genome-wide SNP genotypes for about 65% of the 666 donors and used that subset as a discovery cohort. Every repertoire in the discovery cohort had been generated on one and the same sequencing platform. HLA typing covered class I and class II loci at four-digit resolution. The number of typed donors differed by locus: roughly 620-640 for A, B, C, DRB1 and DQB1; 500 to 550 for DQA1; 600 to 610 for DPA1; and around 490 for DPB1. Roughly 5 DR-DQ haplotypes were handled as single units for association and clustering, since linkage in the cohort was strong. Among a few hundred genotyped donors of the cohort, an average of roughly 240,000 unique TCR beta nucleotide sequences were sequenced per donor, roughly a sixth of them non-productive. Results the study describes overall, beyond this receptor: A later analysis found that HLA-associated TCR beta chains were more clonally expanded and had lower generation probabilities than equally common non-associated chains. According to a later analysis, most CMV-associated TCR beta chains appeared to be HLA-restricted, and the HLA associations seemed to be driven largely by CMV exposure. When HLA alleles, especially DR and DQ, strongly co-occurred, attributing TCR associations to individual alleles was difficult. At a false discovery rate of 0.05, a later analysis linked 16,951 TCR beta sequences to specific HLA alleles. Because counts were too low, approximately 18 rarely observed V segments, including chromosome 9 orphons, were excluded from the earlier analysis of 587 of the donors. A later analysis found that TCR association rates varied across HLA loci, with DRB1 alleles showing the most associated TCRs and HLA-C alleles the fewest. The 87-base-pair reads could not distinguish some IMGT-functional V segments, including TRBV6-2 and TRBV6-3, so those segments were excluded. The authors suggested that the approach could potentially be generalized to other disease states and immunological phenotypes. A few of the identified cytomegalovirus-associated TCR beta chains were confirmed in vitro to be specific for cytomegalovirus antigens. Immune exposure information for the cohort was limited to CMV serostatus. HLA typing was unavailable for some donors at each locus, so association tests used only the typed subset. A group of highly shared sequence variants was considered likely to be a technical artifact of the sequencing pipeline. A later genetic analysis reported fewer N-insertions in productive TCRs among donors in an Asian-associated ancestry cluster than the approximately 700-donor mean. In this cohort, only TCR beta chains were sequenced, and detectable features were limited by the absence of alpha or paired-chain data. A later genetic analysis associated a missense DCLRE1C variant with V-gene and J-gene trimming of TCR beta chains, and an independent cohort replicated the association. Broadly in line with IMGT annotations, most TCR beta V segments showed up in productive rearrangements about 87% or about 30% of the time in an earlier analysis of 450 to 750 of the donors. A further reported finding was that TCR beta sequences accurately predicted the HLA-A and HLA-B alleles for most subjects in the first cohort. In both the original and validation cohorts, the classifier was reported to diagnose cytomegalovirus status with high specificity and sensitivity. Correlated functional status among segregating V segments might reflect linkage disequilibrium, but an unknown experimental factor could not be ruled out. According to a later analysis, parvovirus B19, influenza, CMV and Epstein-Barr virus appeared linked to several top co-occurrence clusters. Sequencing depth was assumed to be roughly uniform across donors in the presence/absence analyses, though that assumption may not hold. Most TCR sequences were seen in very few donors, while some public TCRs were found in many individuals. In the study, some 160 TCR beta chains were listed as associated with cytomegalovirus.

As regards this clone: No antigen is known for it. No base quality information exists; no much larger clone differs at one position.

The cohort was made up of roughly 670 healthy bone marrow donors. All cohort members were sampled while nominally healthy, although unrecorded immune exposures were likely present. The donor tested CMV seronegative and was one of the 352 seronegative cohort members. A peripheral blood sample was provided by each donor, and peripheral blood mononuclear cells were used for TCR beta sequencing. The Qiagen DNeasy Blood Extraction Kit was used to extract genomic DNA from the blood cell samples. The library was built by means of the immunoSEQ multiplex PCR assay. For the multiplex PCR, a mixture combining 60 forward primers for TCR Vbeta segments and 13 reverse primers for TCR Jbeta segments was used. A multiplex PCR assay on genomic DNA amplified the CDR3 region of rearranged TCR beta genes. Amplified TCR beta libraries were sequenced as 87-base-pair reads on the Illumina HiSeq System. In the authors' own workflow: A later analysis tallied roughly 78 million unique TCR beta chains across the 700 or so repertoires, and approximately 11 million of those chains were shared by two or more donors. A nearest-neighbor algorithm error-corrected the raw reads and collapsed the reads into unique sequences, merging closely related sequences to remove PCR and sequencing errors. Alignment of CDR3 sequences to IMGT reference sequences was used to assign V, D and J gene segments. For a sequence to be retained, a match of at least six nucleotides to both a V gene segment and a J gene segment was required. Rearrangements were classified as productive when the CDR3 lacked stop codons and remained in frame with V and J, and all other rearrangements were classified as non-productive. Following IMGT convention, CDR3 was defined as the stretch from the second conserved V-encoded cysteine to the conserved J-encoded phenylalanine. In an earlier analysis of 550 to 650 of the donors, sequences lacking an unambiguous match to a single V gene segment were excluded. In an earlier analysis of approximately 590 of the donors, V segments were called functional above 56.7% productive rearrangements and were called segregating when the between-donor standard deviation exceeded 5%. A statistical classification framework was built for diagnosing cytomegalovirus status from the catalog of TCR beta chain sequences. A later analysis assigned V and J genes by comparing TCR nucleotide sequences with IMGT/GENE-DB human TR gene sequences. In a later analysis, CDR3 sequences and most-parsimonious VDJ recombination scenarios were assigned using the TCRdist pipeline. A later analysis defined each TCR beta chain by its CDR3 amino acid sequence plus V-gene family, and excluded reads lacking a unique V-gene family. A later analysis removed 592 highly shared, low-generation-probability nucleotide sequences to deal with suspected cross-contamination and a sequencing artifact. In a later analysis, a clonal expansion index for each public chain was calculated from normalized within-repertoire ranks of inferred template counts. A later analysis computed generation probabilities with a VDJ recombination model fitted to out-of-frame rearrangements, and checked the results against IGoR. A later analysis scored TCR-TCR, TCR-HLA and TCR-CMV co-occurrence with hypergeometric tests, applying a repertoire-size bias correction to TCR pairs. In a later analysis, false discovery rates were estimated by permuting HLA or CMV assignments 20 times. A later analysis grouped co-occurring TCRs with DBSCAN, adding TCRdist sequence similarity when clustering within HLA-allele-positive subsets. Repertoires with fewer than 30,000 or more than 120,000 public chains, plus five repertoires with anomalous nucleotide sharing, were excluded from co-occurrence clustering. TCRdb re-hosts the immuneACCESS table, in-frame sequences only. Its copies lack some clones; in the studies checked, an unresolved V gene accounts for under half of them, and the cause for the rest is not known. V, J and clone size were drawn from that table, and D and trimming were deduced from the DNA. The sample data list a few hundred thousand clones, and about 89% of these were observed just once. The ten largest clones capture around 1% of the sample.

Trimmed from V: 4 bases; trimmed from J: 7 bases; junction bases lacking a gene match: 11. From cysteine to phenylalanine, the CDR3 is 14 amino acids long. The only DNA kept is the CDR3, 42 bases in frame from the first base. The germline V gene supplies CDR1 SGHDT and CDR2 YYEEEE. Sequencing input: PBMCs. This TCR was recovered from a woman between 18 and 29 years old in good health and CMV-seronegative. This sequence uses TRBV5-6 and TRBJ2-7; a stretch of 7 junction bases matches TRBD2. Here the CDR3 is given as CASSTIVAGVEQYF. The DNA is TGTGCCAGCAGCACCATCGTGGCGGGAGTGGAGCAGTACTTC.